This T cell receptor beta chain was profiled in a study of spatial heterogeneity in lung cancer. The overall study: TCR transcript counts in tumor regions correlated strongly with a T cell module score from matched bulk RNA-seq.

Germline assignment: CDR1 DFQATT and CDR2 SNEGSKA (reference sequence). V shed 6 bases, J shed 1 base, and the junction held 4 bases outside the gene matches. The CDR3 loop spans 13 amino acids. This sample's time point: sample taken at primary tumor resection. Samples came from about 72 TRACERx patients with untreated early-stage lung cancer. No cells were sorted before sequencing. The whole RNA sequenced was extracted from tumor, nontumor lung or frozen PBMC. Individually, TCR cDNA molecules were each labelled with a unique molecular identifier. Using its own MiXCR run on the 5' RACE reads, TCRdb lists one record per CDR3 protein. The sample lists roughly 4,500 distinct CDR3 sequences; about 7% were seen once. With respect to this clonotype: Its antigen is as yet unknown.

Findings and limits, study-wide: Tumor mutation count correlated with how many alpha and beta TCRs expanded intratumorally.

The input for sequencing was lung tumor tissue, taken at surgery. The gene calls are TRBV20-1 and TRBJ2-3; 7 nucleotides line up with TRBD1. The receptor comes from a male donor with early-stage non-small cell lung cancer. The CDR3 loop is CSAQTGGTDTQYF. CDR3 sequence (DNA): TGCAGTGCCCAAACAGGGGGCACAGATACGCAGTATTTT.